This TCR beta chain came from a study of cytomegalovirus exposure and HLA in healthy donors. General study points: Based on reports, TCR beta sequences accurately predicted HLA-A and HLA-B alleles for most subjects. Prior analysis indicated that the majority of TCR beta V segments exhibited productivity approximately 87% or approximately 30% of the time. Cytomegalovirus-associated status was assigned to more than 150 TCR beta chains. Many donors carried some public TCRs, although rarity characterized most TCR sequences.

The length of the CDR3 is 14 residues. The V gene end was trimmed by 5 bases and the J gene end by 7 bases; junction bases not matched to a gene: 7. Germline values: CDR1 MNHNY, CDR2 SVGAGI (reference sequence). In regard to this clone: The antigen remains unidentified.

Researchers ran the PCR with 60 Vbeta and 13 Jbeta primers. Here immunoSEQ multiplex PCR was the method, and the copy in TCRdb shows in-frame clones only, minus some. Among about 96,000 clones, 65% to 85% were seen once, and the ten largest hold about 14%. The V gene is TRBV6-6, the J gene TRBJ2-1; 8 bases match TRBD1. The sample taken for sequencing was PBMCs. The clonotype originates from a woman between 65 and 79 years old in good health and CMV-seropositive. The CDR3 nucleotides read TGTGCCAGCAGTCCAGGGGGCGCGTTGAATGAGCAGTTCTTC. Its translation: CASSPGGALNEQFF.